The TCR beta chain under discussion was sequenced for a study of CD8 T cells in ankylosing spondylitis (dated by TCRdb to between 2016 and 2019). Regarding the complete study: The study profiled T cell receptor beta repertoires in healthy donors and ankylosing spondylitis patients to find disease-linked TCR variants. The whole study cohort included about a hundred healthy donors and under 30 ankylosing spondylitis patients. Peripheral blood was sampled, and synovial fluid was additionally collected from ankylosing spondylitis patients. Broad study findings and their caveats: A TCR beta motif of fewer than 10 highly homologous amino acid variants appeared characteristic of blood from ankylosing spondylitis patients. Some motif variants were previously reported in synovial fluid and blood of reactive arthritis patients, suggesting common disease-initiation mechanisms. In peripheral blood, the disease-linked clones were found at relatively low frequencies and had a CD8+ phenotype. The disease-linked clones were reported as significantly enriched in matched synovial fluid samples from ankylosing spondylitis patients.

This clonotype has a count of ten or more. Its cognate antigen has yet to be identified. No much larger clone exists at a distance of one base, and base qualities are not known. V ends up 4 bases short and J 0 bases short, with an unmatched junction base count of 10. Reading from cysteine to phenylalanine, the CDR3 counts 17 amino acids. Only the CDR3 portion is preserved as DNA: 51 bases, with reading frame beginning at the first base. Via the germline V gene, CDR1 is SGDLS and CDR2 YYNGEE. TCRdb names Illumina HiSeq 2500 as the instrument used. Quantitative 5'-RACE with molecular barcodes was used to prepare TCR beta libraries. Concerning the study's data processing: A new computational method based on a probabilistic model of VDJ rearrangement was used to identify disease-linked TCR variants. In TCRdb, the public reads were trimmed at Q25 with fastp and aligned with MiXCR, with productive beta chains retained. Rows with a matching CDR3 protein are joined into one entry that keeps the most common DNA and genes. The V and J calls come from TCRdb's annotation, not from the publication. Across this sample there are about 39,000 distinct CDR3 sequences, with roughly 3% seen only once. The top ten clonotypes cover 2.5% to 3% of the sample.

Rearrangement joined TRBV9 to TRBJ1-3, with TRBD1 matching 7 junction bases. This clonotype was obtained from a male donor with ankylosing spondylitis or in good health (not recorded which). The sequenced sample consisted of blood, either unsorted or a sorted T cell fraction (not recorded which). The CDR3 region has the sequence CASSTRDSHSSGNTIYF. The sequenced DNA: TGTGCCAGCAGCACCCGGGACAGCCATTCCTCTGGAAACACCATATATTTT.